Sequencing of this T cell receptor beta chain was carried out in a study of T cell changes during pregnancy in multiple sclerosis. Assay used: immunoSEQ multiplex PCR; TCRdb lists only in-frame clones, some missing. The repertoire holds roughly 73,000 clones, with more than 90% as singletons. CDR1 and CDR2 from the germline V gene are WSHSY and SAAADI. CDR3 length: 15 amino acids. Trimming stripped 6 bases from V and 5 bases from J, with 17 bases between. V gene TRBV10-2 combines with J gene TRBJ2-4, with TRBD2 as a possible D gene (6 bases). This receptor was taken from a female donor in good health, enrolled as a control in a pregnancy study. The sample here was peripheral blood, taken in the second trimester of pregnancy. DNA of the CDR3: TGCGCCAGCAGCCCTCGAGGAGGGAAGGAAAACATTCAGTACTTC. Translation: CASSPRGGKENIQYF.